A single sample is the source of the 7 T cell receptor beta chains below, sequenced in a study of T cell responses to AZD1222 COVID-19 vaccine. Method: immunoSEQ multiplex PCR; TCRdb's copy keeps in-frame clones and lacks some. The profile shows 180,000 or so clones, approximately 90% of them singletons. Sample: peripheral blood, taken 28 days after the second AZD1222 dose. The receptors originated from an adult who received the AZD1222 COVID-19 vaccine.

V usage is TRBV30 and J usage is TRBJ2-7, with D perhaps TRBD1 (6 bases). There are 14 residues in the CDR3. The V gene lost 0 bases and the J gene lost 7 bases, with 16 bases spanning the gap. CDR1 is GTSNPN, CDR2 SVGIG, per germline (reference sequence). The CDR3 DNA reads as TGTGCCTGGAGTGTAGTGGGGGCGGCCCCGGAGCAGTACTTC. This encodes CAWSVVGAAPEQYF.

CDR3 bases: TGTGCCAGCAGCCGCCGGAGCGGGATAGCCAAAAACATTCAGTACTTC. It yields the protein CASSRRSGIAKNIQYF. The chain links TRBV11-2 to TRBJ2-4; TRBD2 aligns across 7 bases. The CDR3 consists of 16 residues. With 5 bases clipped from V and 0 bases from J, the junction kept 7 bases outside the gene matches. Germline V gene sequence: CDR1 SGHAT, CDR2 FQNNGV.

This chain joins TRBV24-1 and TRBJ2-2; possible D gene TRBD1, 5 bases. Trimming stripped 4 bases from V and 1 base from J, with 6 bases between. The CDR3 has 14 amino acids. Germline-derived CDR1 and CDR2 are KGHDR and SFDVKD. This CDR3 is CATSEGQNTGELFF. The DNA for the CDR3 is TGTGCCACCAGTGAAGGACAGAACACCGGGGAGCTGTTTTTT.

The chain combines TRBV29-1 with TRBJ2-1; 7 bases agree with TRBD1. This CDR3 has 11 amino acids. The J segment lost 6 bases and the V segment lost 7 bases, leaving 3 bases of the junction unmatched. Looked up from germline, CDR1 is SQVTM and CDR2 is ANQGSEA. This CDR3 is CSGDRANEQFF. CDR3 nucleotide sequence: TGCAGCGGCGACAGGGCCAATGAGCAGTTCTTC.

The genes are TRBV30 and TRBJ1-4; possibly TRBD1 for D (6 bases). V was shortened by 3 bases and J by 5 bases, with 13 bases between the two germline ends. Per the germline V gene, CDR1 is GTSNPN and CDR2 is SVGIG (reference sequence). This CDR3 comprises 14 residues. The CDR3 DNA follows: TGTGCCTGGAGGAGACAGGCGGGGAATGAAAAACTGTTTTTT. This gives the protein CAWRRQAGNEKLFF.

The CDR3 sequence: CASSSRTSGSYEQYF. CDR3 nucleotide sequence: TGTGCCAGCAGTTCTCGGACTAGCGGAAGCTACGAGCAGTACTTC. This sequence joins TRBV6-5 and TRBJ2-7, with 10 bases that match TRBD2. V gave up 4 bases and J gave up 3 bases; unmatched junction bases: 6. Germline V gene lookup returns CDR1 MNHEY and CDR2 SVGAGI. This CDR3 is built from 15 residues.

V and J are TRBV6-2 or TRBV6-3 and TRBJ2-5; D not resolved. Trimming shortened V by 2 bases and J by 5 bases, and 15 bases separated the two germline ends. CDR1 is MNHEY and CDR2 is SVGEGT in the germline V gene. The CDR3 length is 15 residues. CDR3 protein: CASSYGQSLRETQYF. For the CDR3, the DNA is TGTGCCAGCAGTTACGGGCAGAGCCTCCGGGAGACCCAGTACTTC.